Each of the 21 T cell receptor beta chains below was sequenced from the same sample in a study of blood T cell repertoires in COVID-19. TCRdb's table, derived via immunoSEQ multiplex PCR, lists solely in-frame clones and lacks some. The sample includes some 320,000 clones, 85% to 90% of them seen just once. The sequencing input was PBMCs or T cells enriched from blood (not recorded which). The receptors here all came from a woman between 50 and 59 years old who had been exposed to COVID-19.

V is TRBV27 and J is TRBJ2-5; D perhaps matches TRBD2 (5 bases). The CDR3 consists of 15 residues. Trimming pared 8 bases from V and 0 bases from J, leaving 16 bases between. Germline loops: CDR1 MNHEY, CDR2 SMNVEV (reference sequence). The CDR3 DNA reads as TGTGCCAGCCGCGGCAGCGGTTGGTACCAAGAGACCCAGTACTTC. This sequence encodes CASRGSGWYQETQYF.

V and J are TRBV28 and TRBJ1-4, with D possibly being TRBD1 (5 bases). The germline V gene has CDR1 MDHEN and CDR2 SYDVKM. The CDR3 runs 13 residues. Trimming took off 8 bases at V and 6 bases at J, with 13 bases between the two ends. The CDR3 protein is CASGPGGDEKLFF. The CDR3 bases are TGTGCCAGCGGACCGGGGGGGGATGAAAAACTGTTTTTT. The variable domain in full, completed from reference TRBV28 and TRBJ1-4, reads DVKVTQSSRYLVKRTGEKVFLECVQDMDHENMFWYRQDPGLGLRLIYFSYDVKMKEKGDIPEGYSVSREKKERFSLILESASTNQTSMYLCASGPGGDEKLFFGSGTQLSVL.

CDR3 in amino acids: CASSQVDRVSYNEQFF. In DNA form, the CDR3 reads TGTGCCAGCAGCCAAGTTGACAGGGTCTCCTACAATGAGCAGTTCTTC. The V and J genes are TRBV3-1 (or the pseudogene TRBV3-2) and TRBJ2-1, with 7 bases fitting TRBD1. Trimming at V came to 1 base and at J to 0 bases, leaving 3 bases not matched to a gene. The CDR3 consists of 16 residues. Germline lookup yields CDR1 LGHDT and CDR2 YNNKEL (reference sequence).

The rearrangement uses TRBV30 and TRBJ1-6; D is uncertain. This CDR3 has 17 residues. Trimming stripped 3 bases from V and 4 bases from J, with 19 bases between. From germline, CDR1 is GTSNPN and CDR2 SVGIG (reference sequence). CDR3 DNA sequence: TGTGCCTGGAGCCTTTTGCCCCCGACATTTTATAATTCACCCCTCCACTTT. Translation gives CAWSLLPPTFYNSPLHF. Looking up the rest from reference TRBV30 and TRBJ1-6 gives the full variable domain: SQTIHQWPATLVQPVGSPLSLECTVEGTSNPNLYWYRQAAGRGLQLLFYSVGIGQISSEVPQNLSASRPQDRQFILSSKKLLLSDSGFYLCAWSLLPPTFYNSPLHFGNGTRLTVT.

This chain uses TRBV30 with TRBJ1-1; a weak D match, TRBD1 (5 bases). Per the germline V gene, CDR1 is GTSNPN and CDR2 is SVGIG (reference sequence). CDR3 length: 15 amino acids. The V and J ends lost 3 bases and 1 base respectively, with 15 bases between them. The CDR3 here is CAWRFQGAANTEAFF. The CDR3 DNA sequence: TGTGCCTGGAGATTTCAAGGGGCAGCGAACACTGAAGCTTTCTTT.

V usage is TRBV30 and J usage is TRBJ2-1; D uncertain. Trimming pared 1 base from V and 10 bases from J, leaving 14 bases between. The CDR3 length is 13 residues. Germline assignment: CDR1 GTSNPN and CDR2 SVGIG (reference sequence). CDR3 residues: CAWSGSGTGEQFF. CDR3 in DNA: TGTGCCTGGAGTGGATCAGGAACTGGGGAGCAGTTCTTC.

Regarding this clone: Other DNA sequences in this sample translate to the same CDR3. The chain uses TRBV30 and TRBJ2-7; D is unresolved. The V end lost 2 bases, the J end lost 1 base, and 3 bases lay between the germline ends. The CDR3 sequence is 11 residues long. Germline V CDR1 and CDR2: GTSNPN, SVGIG (reference sequence). The CDR3 is CAWSLSYEQYF. In DNA, the CDR3 is TGTGCCTGGAGTTTATCCTACGAGCAGTACTTC. The entire variable domain, with the rest obtained from reference TRBV30 and TRBJ2-7, is as follows: SQTIHQWPATLVQPVGSPLSLECTVEGTSNPNLYWYRQAAGRGLQLLFYSVGIGQISSEVPQNLSASRPQDRQFILSSKKLLLSDSGFYLCAWSLSYEQYFGPGTRLTVT.

The genes are TRBV2 and TRBJ1-5; D possibly corresponds to TRBD1 (6 bases). V was trimmed by 4 bases and J by 2 bases, leaving 12 bases between them. This CDR3 has 15 residues. CDR1 SNHLY and CDR2 FYNNEI come from the germline V gene. The CDR3, as DNA: TGTGCCAGCAGTGGGACAGCTTCGGGCAATCAGCCCCAGCATTTT. Amino acid sequence: CASSGTASGNQPQHF.

This clone was picked up one time. The chain has TRBV18 and TRBJ2-1; a weak D match, TRBD1 (5 bases). Germline V gene sequence: CDR1 KGHSH, CDR2 LQKENI. V was pared by 4 bases and J by 5 bases, with 15 bases between. This CDR3 region has 15 residues. The CDR3 nucleotides read TGTGCCAGCTCACTCCCGGCAGGGAAGGACAATGAGCAGTTCTTC. It is translated as CASSLPAGKDNEQFF.

V is TRBV15 and J is TRBJ2-4; possible D gene TRBD1, 5 bases. Trimming removed 3 bases at V and 7 bases at J, with 19 bases between. CDR3 size: 16 residues. Looked up from germline, CDR1 is LNHNV and CDR2 is YYDKDF (reference sequence). CDR3 sequence reads: CATSSHQGRPGNIQYF. CDR3 DNA sequence: TGTGCCACCAGCAGCCACCAGGGAAGGCCCGGGAACATTCAGTACTTC.

The table lists this clone with many counts. The chain combines TRBV2 with TRBJ1-5; perhaps TRBD1 as D (5 bases). The V and J ends lost 4 bases and 6 bases respectively, with 13 bases between them. Germline CDR1 and CDR2: SNHLY and FYNNEI. This CDR3 is 14 amino acids long. CDR3 in amino acids: CASSVLGRPQPQHF. The CDR3 coding sequence is TGTGCCAGCAGTGTTTTGGGGCGCCCTCAGCCCCAGCATTTT.

The chain is built from TRBV7-8 and TRBJ1-2; TRBD1 agrees at 9 bases. This CDR3 comprises 17 residues. The V gene end was trimmed by 5 bases and the J gene end by 0 bases; junction bases not matched to a gene: 10. From germline, CDR1 is SGHVS and CDR2 FQNEAQ. CDR3 in amino acids: CASSLTGGAWANYGYTF. As DNA, the CDR3 is TGTGCCAGCAGCCTAACAGGGGGCGCATGGGCTAACTATGGCTACACCTTC. The entire variable domain, with the rest obtained from reference TRBV7-8 and TRBJ1-2, is as follows: GAGVSQSPRYKVAKRGQDVALRCDPISGHVSLFWYQQALGQGPEFLTYFQNEAQLDKSGLPSDRFFAERPEGSVSTLKIQRTQQEDSAVYLCASSLTGGAWANYGYTFGSGTRLTVV.

The chain couples TRBV21-1 to TRBJ2-7; TRBD1 is the table's D call, not checked against the DNA. TRBV21-1 is flagged as a pseudogene. The CDR3 consists of 13 residues. CDR3 DNA: TGTGCCAGCGTTCGGACAGGGGGCTACGAGCAGTACTTC. Translation gives CASVRTGGYEQYF.

CDR3 bases: TGTGCCATCAGTGACAGGGACTATGGCTACACCTTC. This codes for CAISDRDYGYTF. This chain joins TRBV10-3 and TRBJ1-2; D possibly corresponds to TRBD1 (5 bases). Germline V CDR1 and CDR2: ENHRY, SYGVKD. This CDR3 region has 12 residues. The V gene lost 3 bases and the J gene lost 3 bases, with 5 bases spanning the gap.

The V gene is TRBV5-5, the J gene TRBJ2-2; 12 bases align to TRBD1. CDR3 size: 16 residues. The germline gives CDR1 SGHKS, CDR2 YYEKEE (reference sequence). The V gene end was trimmed by 4 bases and the J gene end by 6 bases; junction bases not matched to a gene: 7. The CDR3 loop reads CASSKTGQGAAGELFF. In DNA, the CDR3 is TGTGCCAGCAGCAAAACGGGACAGGGGGCTGCCGGGGAGCTGTTTTTT.

The rearrangement joins TRBV21-1 to TRBJ2-3; the table gives TRBD2 as D, unverified against the DNA. TRBV21-1 is a known pseudogene. The CDR3 is 20 amino acids. Here the CDR3 reads CASSTRKRKTSGSIRYTQYF. The CDR3 coding sequence is TGTGCCAGCAGCACACGAAAAAGGAAGACTAGCGGGTCTATTCGATATACGCAGTATTTT.

This rearrangement joins TRBV5-1 to TRBJ1-2, with 11 positions matching TRBD1. The germline CDR1 and CDR2 sequences are SGHRS and YFSETQ. CDR3 length: 16 amino acids. Germline trimming cut 0 bases from V and 7 bases from J; bases unmatched to any gene: 8. The CDR3 region is CASSLATGTGGGGYTF. DNA of the CDR3: TGCGCCAGCAGCTTGGCCACCGGGACAGGGGGAGGTGGCTACACCTTC.

This sequence joins TRBV7-6 and TRBJ1-4; TRBD1 is a possible D gene (5 bases). The CDR3 sequence is 15 residues long. V lost 0 bases to trimming and J lost 6 bases, with 11 bases between them. CDR1 SGHVS and CDR2 FNYEAQ come from the germline V gene. The CDR3 nucleotides read TGTGCCAGCAGCTTAGCTGTCCAGGGATATGAAAAACTGTTTTTT. Translating it yields CASSLAVQGYEKLFF.

The chain uses TRBV5-4 and TRBJ1-2; the match to TRBD1 covers 7 bases. The J segment lost 4 bases and the V segment lost 1 base, leaving 7 bases of the junction unmatched. This CDR3 is 15 amino acids long. Germline CDR1 SGHNT, CDR2 YYREEE (reference sequence). The CDR3 is CASSLNRQGVYGYTF. CDR3 nucleotides: TGTGCCAGCAGCTTGAACCGACAGGGTGTCTATGGCTACACCTTC.

V is TRBV28 and J is TRBJ1-2; D gene uncertain. V shed 3 bases and J shed 5 bases, with 19 bases lying between them. Germline CDR1 MDHEN, CDR2 SYDVKM. The CDR3 consists of 16 residues. The CDR3 reads CASSFGLEARLYGYTF. The CDR3, as DNA: TGTGCCAGCAGTTTTGGGTTGGAGGCCAGATTGTATGGCTACACCTTC.

The CDR3 DNA reads as TGCGCCAGCAGCCACACTAAGAATGAGCAGTTCTTC. It encodes CASSHTKNEQFF. J is TRBJ2-1 and V is TRBV5-1; D ambiguous. Germline V gene sequence: CDR1 SGHRS, CDR2 YFSETQ. This CDR3 is built from 12 residues. Trimming took 4 bases from V and 7 from J, leaving 9 bases between them.